This TCR beta chain comes out of a study of neurological immune-mediated disorders. The CDR3 is 14 amino acids. V shed 4 bases and J shed 7 bases, with 12 bases lying between them. The V gene's germline CDR1 is SGHRS and CDR2 YFSETQ. Notes on the study in general: The repertoires of 18 of 34 multiple sclerosis patients fell into one related-CDR3 cluster (a possible signature) under phylogenetic grouping.

Each TCR transcript was tagged with a 10-nucleotide random UMI during 5'RACE. Over 170 million TCR-beta sequences from 15-18 subjects were obtained in each sequencing run. TCRdb used MiXCR to reprocess the 5' RACE reads, holding one entry per CDR3 protein. The data hold around 68,000 distinct CDR3 sequences, with 4.1% observed a single time. This clonotype was recorded at least ten times. Its antigen is unknown. The V gene is TRBV5-1, the J gene TRBJ1-6, with D possibly being TRBD1 (5 bases). This TCR came from a man aged 50-60 years with multiple sclerosis. Specimen: PBMCs. CDR3 sequence (DNA): TGCGCCAGCAGCCCAGGGTCCCCGAATTCACCCCTCCACTTT. It yields the protein CASSPGSPNSPLHF.